The clone carrying this TCR beta chain was picked up many times. The data were obtained in a study of T cells in Graves' hyperthyroidism and ophthalmopathy. Germline CDR1 and CDR2: SGHNT and YYREEE (reference sequence). This CDR3 spans 15 amino acids. Between the trimmed V and J ends, which lost 1 base and 2 bases, there was a span of 13 bases. What was amplified from RNA transcripts were TCR beta CDR3 regions. HTBI primers were employed in a first-round RT-PCR of the TCR CDR3. One entry per CDR3 protein, called by TCRdb with MiXCR from the multiplex PCR reads. The repertoire holds nearly 600,000 distinct CDR3 sequences, with about 15% as singletons.

The sequence was collected from a woman aged 30 to 39 with Graves' hyperthyroidism that later progressed to Graves' ophthalmopathy. The V and J genes are TRBV5-4 and TRBJ2-7; D remains ambiguous. The sequenced sample consisted of blood. CDR3 region: CASSLIETVTYEQYF. CDR3 sequence (DNA): TGTGCCAGCAGCTTGATCGAGACGGTGACCTACGAGCAGTACTTC.